A few counts support the clone carrying this T cell receptor (beta chain). Its matching antigen is unknown. Trimming cost V 1 base and J 3 bases, with 13 bases left between them. This CDR3 spans 16 amino acids. Germline lookup yields CDR1 KGHDR and CDR2 SFDVKD. This entry belongs to a study of T-cell reconstitution after alpha-beta-depleted transplantation in children. General study results and limits: T-cell counts and diversity at one year post-transplant came mainly from newly produced T cells.

Unique molecular identifiers were incorporated into the prepared TCRbeta library. TCRdb independently ran MiXCR on the PCR reads; one entry per CDR3 protein. The sample carries around 440,000 distinct CDR3 sequences, 16% recorded once. J is TRBJ2-3 and V is TRBV24-1; D is perhaps TRBD2 (5 bases). This sequence originates from a boy younger than two who had a stem cell transplant for Wiskott-Aldrich syndrome, so the T cells may come from the graft donor. This specimen was PBMCs, mostly from graft donor cells, taken 360 days after TCRalphabeta/CD19-depleted stem cell transplant. The chain's CDR3 is CATSDFLGKGTDTQYF. CDR3 in DNA: TGTGCCACCAGTGATTTCCTCGGGAAGGGTACAGATACGCAGTATTTT.